This entry lists 8 T cell receptor beta chains sequenced from one sample in a study of T cells expressing NK-cell markers. From its re-call of the 5' RACE reads, TCRdb lists each CDR3 protein once, without DNA. The table for this sample gives a few hundred thousand distinct CDR3 sequences. The source material was blood T cells: a sorted CD56 or NKG2C T cell subset, CD4+ or CD8+ T cells, or bulk PBMC T cells (not recorded which). These TCRs come from a woman between 50 and 59 years old in good health.

This chain's CDR3 is CSANPGTANQETQYF. The rearrangement joins TRBV20-1 to TRBJ2-5; the D gene TCRdb calls, TRBD1, cannot be checked with no DNA. Germline lookup yields CDR1 DFQATT and CDR2 SNEGSKA (reference sequence). The CDR3 runs 15 residues.

This chain links TRBV12-3 or TRBV12-4 with TRBJ2-5; without DNA, the TCRdb call of TRBD2 cannot be checked. The CDR3 totals 13 residues. CDR3 sequence reads: CASSPRSHITQYF.

The chain combines TRBV6-2 or TRBV6-3 with TRBJ2-1; checking the TCRdb D call of TRBD1 is not possible without DNA. The CDR3 spans 16 residues. Germline V lookup: CDR1 MNHEY, CDR2 SVGEGT. This chain's CDR3 is CASSSTGTGGPQEQFF.

This chain joins TRBV14 and TRBJ2-6; the TCRdb D gene call, TRBD2, has no DNA to confirm it. Germline V gene lookup returns CDR1 SGHDN and CDR2 FVKESK. The CDR3 covers 20 residues. Here the CDR3 reads CASSQVGWAITSSGANVLTF.

The chain uses TRBV7-2 and TRBJ2-3; the TCRdb D gene call, TRBD2, has no DNA to confirm it. The germline V gene encodes CDR1 SGHTA and CDR2 FQGNSA. The CDR3 is 13 residues long. CDR3 loop: CASRRVGTDTQYF.

The chain joins TRBV25-1 to TRBJ2-1; TCRdb reports TRBD1, a call that lacks DNA to check it against. The CDR3 totals 13 residues. CDR1 is MGHDK and CDR2 is SYGVNS in the germline V gene. The CDR3 sequence is CASSSATVAALFF. Full variable domain (rest looked up from reference TRBV25-1 and TRBJ2-1): EADIYQTPRYLVIGTGKKITLECSQTMGHDKMYWYQQDPGMELHLIHYSYGVNSTEKGDLSSESTVSRIRTEHFPLTLESARPSHTSQYLCASSSATVAALFFGPGTRLTVL.

This chain uses TRBV6-5 with TRBJ2-5; the TRBD1 assignment by TCRdb is unverifiable without DNA. Germline V gene sequence: CDR1 MNHEY, CDR2 SVGAGI. This CDR3 has 14 residues. The chain's CDR3 is CASRRRREQETQYF.

The gene calls are TRBV3-1 and TRBJ2-4. The CDR3 is made up of 16 amino acids. Germline CDR1 LGHDT, CDR2 YNNKEL (reference sequence). CDR3 sequence reads: CASSQGTLVTKNIQYF.